The subject of this entry is one T cell receptor beta chain. Its matching antigen is unknown. The sample comes from a study of regulatory T cells in long-lasting Graves disease. Construction of TCR beta libraries relied on iRepertoire HTBI primers and on Arm-PCR targeting CDR3 regions. TCRdb independently ran MiXCR on the multiplex PCR reads; one entry per CDR3 protein. The data show about 460,000 distinct CDR3 sequences, less than 25% seen once. The CDR3 has 15 amino acids. The ends were cut back, 0 bases at V and 6 bases at J, with 13 bases in the middle. Germline CDR1 KGHDR, CDR2 SFDVKD. Time point specified: persistent/refractory GD, antithyroid drugs over 5 years with positive TRAb. After RNA was extracted from PBMCs, the TCR library was made from it. Whole-study results and caveats: A greater number of public clonotypes (approximately 2,500) was shared by persistent patients than by new patients (around 960).

The clonotype originates from a female donor with Graves disease. The sequencing used peripheral blood mononuclear cells (PBMCs), collected when the disease was refractory, from a patient treated with antithyroid drugs. The rearrangement uses TRBV24-1 and TRBJ2-5; possibly TRBD1 for D (6 bases). For the CDR3, the DNA is TGTGCCACCAGTGATTTGCAACAGGGAGTACAGACCCAGTACTTC. This translates into CATSDLQQGVQTQYF.